This paragraph covers one T cell receptor beta chain sequence. The CDR3 consists of 17 residues. Losses at the gene ends were 2 bases for V and 4 bases for J; bases not matched to a gene: 10. Using RNA transcripts as the source, TCR beta CDR3 regions were amplified. First-round RT-PCR with HTBI primers amplified the TCR CDR3 region. TCRdb used MiXCR to reprocess the multiplex PCR reads, holding one entry per CDR3 protein. The sample lists 280,000 or so distinct CDR3 sequences; under 30% were seen once. The data derive from a study of T cells in Graves' hyperthyroidism and ophthalmopathy. The receptor's source is a man aged 35 to 55 with Graves' hyperthyroidism that later progressed to Graves' ophthalmopathy. The J gene is TRBJ2-2, the V gene TRBV12-3 or TRBV12-4, with TRBD1 matching 7 bases. The sequenced material came from blood. The CDR3 DNA sequence: TGTGCCAGCAGTTTACGTACAGGGGTAATGAGCACCGGGGAGCTGTTTTTT. Residues: CASSLRTGVMSTGELFF.